This T cell receptor (beta chain) was captured by sequencing in a study of cytomegalovirus exposure and HLA in healthy donors. Study-wide findings and caveats: Among TCR beta chains of equal frequency, HLA-associated ones were more clonally expanded in a later analysis. Of the V segments, some could not be distinguished, including TRBV6-2 and TRBV6-3, and were excluded. Cytomegalovirus status was reportedly diagnosed by the classifier with high specificity and sensitivity.

This CDR3 region has 13 residues. V was clipped by 0 bases and J by 6 bases, with 7 bases between them. Looked up from germline, CDR1 is SGHRS and CDR2 is YFSETQ. As to this clone: Its specificity is unknown.

In the PCR, 60 Vbeta and 13 Jbeta primers were used. Produced via immunoSEQ multiplex PCR; TCRdb's table is partial and in-frame only. The sample yields approximately 150,000 clones, 68% seen once. In nominal health when sampled, donors likely had unrecorded immune exposures nonetheless. Sequenced sample: PBMCs. The TCR was taken from a man in his sixties in good health and CMV-seronegative. V and J are TRBV5-1 and TRBJ2-4; D uncertain. The CDR3 sequence: CASSLGSGNIQYF. As DNA, the CDR3 is TGCGCCAGCAGCTTGGGATCCGGAAACATTCAGTACTTC.